This TCR beta chain was retrieved from a study of T cell repertoires in cytomegalovirus infection. For the study at large: Public TCR beta signatures indicated both CMV infection and matching HLA type.

One entry per CDR3 protein results from TCRdb running MiXCR on the reads. Among approximately 320,000 distinct CDR3 sequences listed, more than 8% were seen once. CDR1 is SGHVS, CDR2 FNYEAQ, per germline. Trimming removed 5 bases at V and 5 bases at J, with 15 bases between. This CDR3 is 15 amino acids long. This clonotype was detected many times. The sample consisted of PBMCs. The chain couples TRBV7-6 to TRBJ1-4; D uncertain. The source is a human donor in good health (CMV status not recorded). Some clones in this sample may be carry-over from other donors' samples. DNA of the CDR3: TGTGCCAGCAGCGCTCCAGATCGCCCGAATGAAAAACTGTTTTTT. Protein sequence: CASSAPDRPNEKLFF.